One and the same sample provided the 27 T cell receptor beta chains below, sequenced in a study of monozygotic twins with inflammatory bowel disease. Reanalyzing the 5' RACE reads, TCRdb keeps one entry per CDR3 protein, without DNA. The sample totals fewer than 550,000 distinct CDR3 sequences; its top ten clones hold roughly 2.2%. Material for sequencing was blood. All receptors come from a human donor with ulcerative colitis or Crohn's disease, or a healthy co-twin of an affected twin (not recorded which).

The chain couples TRBV7-9 to TRBJ1-4; as DNA is missing, the TRBD1 call by TCRdb cannot be tested. The CDR3 consists of 14 residues. Germline V lookup: CDR1 SEHNR, CDR2 FQNEAQ (reference sequence). CDR3 in amino acids: CASTPLSLTEKLFF. Supplemented by reference TRBV7-9 and TRBJ1-4, the full variable domain reads DTGVSQNPRHKITKRGQNVTFRCDPISEHNRLYWYRQTLGQGPEFLTYFQNEAQLEKSRLLSDRFSAERPKGSFSTLEIQRTEQGDSAMYLCASTPLSLTEKLFFGSGTQLSVL.

CDR3 sequence reads: CASSIRSPTNEKLFF. This chain links TRBV19 with TRBJ1-4. This CDR3 is 15 amino acids long. CDR1 LNHDA and CDR2 SQIVND come from the germline V gene (reference sequence).

This chain joins TRBV20-1 and TRBJ1-2; TCRdb returns TRBD1, unconfirmable since there is no DNA. The CDR3 totals 13 residues. CDR1 is DFQATT, CDR2 SNEGSKA, per germline (reference sequence). CDR3 protein: CSAYRGSSYGYTF.

This chain joins TRBV5-6 and TRBJ2-1; without DNA, the TCRdb call of TRBD1 cannot be checked. Looked up from germline, CDR1 is SGHDT and CDR2 is YYEEEE. CDR3 length: 16 amino acids. CDR3 loop: CASSGSGGGYVYEQFF.

The rearrangement joins TRBV3-1 to TRBJ2-7; as DNA is missing, the TRBD2 call by TCRdb cannot be tested. This CDR3 is 17 amino acids long. Germline CDR1 reads LGHDT; CDR2 reads YNNKEL (reference sequence). This CDR3 reads CASSPGLAGGLNYEQYF.

The chain links TRBV28 to TRBJ2-1. The germline gives CDR1 MDHEN, CDR2 SYDVKM. The CDR3 contains 15 residues. This CDR3 is CASSWTTLGHNEQFF. The full variable domain, in which reference TRBV28 and TRBJ2-1 provide the parts outside the CDR3, is DVKVTQSSRYLVKRTGEKVFLECVQDMDHENMFWYRQDPGLGLRLIYFSYDVKMKEKGDIPEGYSVSREKKERFSLILESASTNQTSMYLCASSWTTLGHNEQFFGPGTRLTVL.

The V call is TRBV9, the J call TRBJ2-2; without DNA, the TCRdb call of TRBD2 cannot be checked. This CDR3 spans 19 amino acids. Germline loops: CDR1 SGDLS, CDR2 YYNGEE. This chain's CDR3 is CASSSRGVAGVFQAGELFF.

This sequence joins TRBV5-1 and TRBJ2-1. This CDR3 is built from 15 residues. Germline V gene sequence: CDR1 SGHRS, CDR2 YFSETQ. The CDR3: CASSLGPENNNEQFF.

V usage is TRBV11-2 and J usage is TRBJ2-4; the D gene TCRdb calls, TRBD2, cannot be checked with no DNA. The germline gives CDR1 SGHAT, CDR2 FQNNGV. This CDR3 region has 16 residues. CDR3 amino acids: CASRMIRGWEANIQYF.

The V and J genes are TRBV5-1 and TRBJ2-3; the D call from TCRdb, TRBD1, cannot be confirmed without DNA. The CDR3 totals 16 residues. Germline V gene lookup returns CDR1 SGHRS and CDR2 YFSETQ. The CDR3: CASSFRGGRETDTQYF.

The V call is TRBV12-3 or TRBV12-4, the J call TRBJ1-5; TCRdb reports TRBD1, a call that lacks DNA to check it against. CDR3 length: 15 amino acids. The CDR3 spells CASTTDRGEDQPQHF.

V usage is TRBV4-1 and J usage is TRBJ2-1. Germline loops: CDR1 MGHRA, CDR2 YSYEKL. The CDR3 has 12 residues. The CDR3 here is CASSRRPNEQFF.

CDR3 in amino acids: CASSGRLTPGELFF. This chain connects TRBV11-3 to TRBJ2-2. The CDR3 totals 14 residues. Germline CDR1 and CDR2: SGHNT and YENEEA.

The V call is TRBV4-1, the J call TRBJ2-1; TCRdb returns TRBD2, unconfirmable since there is no DNA. Germline V gene data show CDR1 as MGHRA and CDR2 as YSYEKL. CDR3 length: 18 residues. This CDR3 reads CASSQIPYGSPPGNEQFF.

This sequence joins TRBV12-3 or TRBV12-4 and TRBJ1-5; TCRdb reports TRBD1, a call that lacks DNA to check it against. This CDR3 contains 14 residues. CDR3 region: CASTLSGVTQPQHF.

This chain connects TRBV7-2 to TRBJ2-1; TCRdb names TRBD1, which stays unverified in the absence of DNA. There are 13 residues in the CDR3. Germline-derived CDR1 and CDR2 are SGHTA and FQGNSA. This CDR3 reads CASSAGALLAQFF. The full variable domain, completed using reference TRBV7-2 and TRBJ2-1, is GAGVSQSPSNKVTEKGKDVELRCDPISGHTALYWYRQSLGQGLEFLIYFQGNSAPDKSGLPSDRFSAERTGGSVSTLTIQRTQQEDSAVYLCASSAGALLAQFFGPGTRLTVL.

The chain recombines TRBV6-2 or TRBV6-3 with TRBJ1-1; the D gene TCRdb calls, TRBD1, cannot be checked with no DNA. The CDR3 is 14 residues long. Germline V CDR1 and CDR2: MNHEY, SVGEGT. CDR3 sequence: CASQYGGMNTEAFF.

This sequence joins TRBV5-1 and TRBJ1-5; TCRdb gives TRBD1 as the D gene, but with no DNA this cannot be confirmed. This CDR3 comprises 13 residues. The V gene's germline CDR1 is SGHRS and CDR2 YFSETQ. The CDR3: CASSSQPGLPQHF.

The V call is TRBV12-3 or TRBV12-4, the J call TRBJ1-2. This CDR3 spans 13 amino acids. The CDR3 sequence is CASSPNINYGYTF.

This chain joins TRBV5-1 and TRBJ2-1. The CDR3 runs to 14 residues. Germline V gives CDR1 SGHRS, CDR2 YFSETQ. The CDR3: CASMIDHSYNEQFF.

The chain recombines TRBV18 with TRBJ1-5. Germline assignment: CDR1 KGHSH and CDR2 LQKENI. This CDR3 has 15 amino acids. CDR3: CASSPPNNRNQPQHF.

V usage is TRBV18 and J usage is TRBJ1-2; no DNA is available, so the TRBD1 call from TCRdb remains unchecked. This CDR3 spans 12 amino acids. The V gene's germline CDR1 is KGHSH and CDR2 LQKENI. The CDR3 reads CASSPDSYGYTF.

CDR3 amino acids: CASSLMAANTEAFF. The chain has TRBV11-2 and TRBJ1-1. The CDR3 consists of 14 residues. Germline CDR1 SGHAT, CDR2 FQNNGV.

This sequence joins TRBV5-5 and TRBJ1-3; without DNA, the TCRdb call of TRBD1 cannot be checked. This CDR3 spans 17 amino acids. The V gene's germline CDR1 is SGHKS and CDR2 YYEKEE (reference sequence). The CDR3 protein is CASSLGNRFFSGNTIYF.

The J gene is TRBJ1-1, the V gene TRBV12-3 or TRBV12-4; TCRdb indicates TRBD1, and absent DNA this call remains unverified. The CDR3 has 16 amino acids. The CDR3 region is CASSSPTGNMNTEAFF.

The gene calls are TRBV7-2 and TRBJ2-3; TCRdb outputs TRBD1, but without DNA this stays unchecked. The CDR3 is 16 residues long. Germline V gene data show CDR1 as SGHTA and CDR2 as FQGNSA. CDR3 region: CASSTSRGISTDTQYF.

The CDR3 loop is CASSQGQGIEQFF. The chain is built from TRBV3-1 and TRBJ2-1; TCRdb indicates TRBD1, and absent DNA this call remains unverified. Germline V gene lookup returns CDR1 LGHDT and CDR2 YNNKEL (reference sequence). The CDR3 contains 13 residues.